This is a list of T cell receptor beta chains from one sample in a study of Ad26.COV2.S vaccination and SARS-CoV-2 variants. Sequenced by immunoSEQ multiplex PCR; TCRdb stores in-frame clones only, minus some. The sample shows roughly 350,000 clones, roughly 91% of them seen only once. The sequences come from peripheral blood, collected in a trial of Ad26.COV2.S vaccine versus placebo. The receptors derive from a person aged 18-65 years who received the Ad26.COV2.S COVID-19 vaccine or a placebo. The CDR3 runs from the conserved cysteine through the conserved F or W. The D gene is left open where the match is weak. Rows give clone size only sometimes, using once, few, many, or a class for an expanded clone.

size	D	V	J	CDR3	DNA
.	.	TRBV4-1	TRBJ1-2	CASSQDHYGYTF	TGCGCCAGCAGCCAAGACCACTATGGCTACACCTTC
.	.	TRBV4-1	TRBJ2-1	CASSPGSSYNEQFF	TGCGCCAGCAGCCCAGGAAGTTCCTACAATGAGCAGTTCTTC
.	TRBD1	TRBV5-1	TRBJ2-7	CASSLAGTDYEQYF	TGCGCCAGCAGCTTGGCCGGGACAGACTACGAGCAGTACTTC
few	.	TRBV29-1	TRBJ1-2	CSVGAGANYGYTF	TGCAGCGTGGGAGCGGGAGCTAACTATGGCTACACCTTC
.	.	TRBV28	TRBJ2-7	CASSLGWNEQYF	TGTGCCAGCAGTCTCGGATGGAACGAGCAGTACTTC
.	TRBD1	TRBV18	TRBJ1-1	CASSPSQGAFTEAFF	TGTGCCAGCTCACCGTCTCAGGGGGCGTTCACTGAAGCTTTCTTT
.	TRBD2	TRBV28	TRBJ2-3	CASVGLESTDTQYF	TGTGCCAGCGTGGGACTAGAATCAACAGATACGCAGTATTTT
.	.	TRBV18	TRBJ2-3	CASSPPGTTSTDTQYF	TGTGCCAGCTCACCACCCGGGACGACTAGCACAGATACGCAGTATTTT
.	.	TRBV7-2	TRBJ2-7	CASSFPGTPYEQYF	TGTGCCAGCAGCTTTCCAGGGACACCCTACGAGCAGTACTTC
once	TRBD1	TRBV19	TRBJ2-1	CATDTGTGYNEQFF	TGTGCCACCGACACCGGGACAGGATACAATGAGCAGTTCTTC
few	.	TRBV9	TRBJ2-4	CASSVREGGKNIQYF	TGTGCCAGCAGCGTAAGGGAAGGGGGCAAAAACATTCAGTACTTC
.	TRBD2	TRBV14	TRBJ2-7	CASSGSGAWREQYF	TGTGCCAGCAGCGGCAGCGGGGCCTGGAGGGAGCAGTACTTC
.	.	TRBV7-2	TRBJ1-2	CASSRGRVAGASYGYTF	TGTGCCAGCAGCCGGGGGAGGGTGGCCGGGGCATCCTATGGCTACACCTTC
.	TRBD2	TRBV5-5	TRBJ2-1	CASRSGGPGYNEQFF	TGTGCCAGCAGGTCGGGGGGGCCGGGTTACAATGAGCAGTTCTTC
medium-sized	.	TRBV18	TRBJ2-7	CASSPDSSGSYEQYF	TGTGCCAGCTCACCAGACTCCAGTGGCTCCTACGAGCAGTACTTC
.	.	TRBV5-1	TRBJ2-3	CASSQGGTDTQYF	TGCGCCAGCAGCCAAGGTGGCACAGATACGCAGTATTTT
.	TRBD1	TRBV5-1	TRBJ2-1	CASSLRAGGFQTYNEQFF	TGCGCCAGCAGCCTTAGGGCAGGGGGCTTCCAAACATACAATGAGCAGTTCTTC
.	TRBD1	TRBV2	TRBJ1-1	CASSEKGQGNTEAFF	TGTGCCAGCAGTGAAAAGGGACAGGGGAACACTGAAGCTTTCTTT
.	TRBD2	TRBV15	TRBJ2-1	CATSRGLAGGRKYNEQFF	TGTGCCACCAGCAGAGGACTAGCGGGGGGAAGGAAATACAATGAGCAGTTCTTC
.	.	TRBV9	TRBJ2-2	CASSVTGTNTGELFF	TGTGCCAGCAGCGTCACAGGGACTAACACCGGGGAGCTGTTTTTT
.	.	TRBV25-1	TRBJ1-4	CASSKHATNEKLFF	TGTGCCAGCAGTAAACATGCAACTAATGAAAAACTGTTTTTT
.	.	TRBV6-5	TRBJ2-2	CASSYLGQGELFF	TGTGCCAGCAGTTACCTAGGGCAGGGGGAGCTGTTTTTT
.	TRBD2	TRBV4-1	TRBJ2-3	CASSQPTSGGTDTQYF	TGCGCCAGCAGCCAGCCGACTAGCGGGGGCACAGATACGCAGTATTTT
.	.	TRBV10-3	TRBJ2-3	CAISGTHSTDTQYF	TGTGCCATCAGTGGGACCCATAGCACAGATACGCAGTATTTT
.	.	TRBV5-1	TRBJ2-3	CASSLEDHATDTQYF	TGCGCCAGCAGCCTAGAGGACCATGCCACAGATACGCAGTATTTT
.	.	TRBV6-5	TRBJ1-1	CASSYGIGAWGTEAFF	TGTGCCAGCAGTTACGGGATCGGGGCTTGGGGCACTGAAGCTTTCTTT
once	TRBD1	TRBV7-2	TRBJ1-2	CASSKDRGINYGYTF	TGTGCCAGCAGCAAAGACAGGGGTATAAACTATGGCTACACCTTC
.	.	TRBV5-6	TRBJ1-6	CASSLSGENSPLHF	TGTGCCAGCAGCCTCTCGGGGGAAAATTCACCCCTCCACTTT
.	TRBD2	TRBV27	TRBJ2-7	CASSSRTSGIYEQYF	TGTGCCAGCAGCTCCCGTACTAGCGGGATCTACGAGCAGTACTTC
.	.	TRBV11-2	TRBJ2-7	CASSHTRTRQAHEQYF	TGTGCCAGCAGCCACACCAGAACTCGACAGGCCCACGAGCAGTACTTC
few	.	TRBV5-8	TRBJ2-5	CASSQTGLQTQYF	TGTGCCAGCAGCCAAACAGGGTTGCAGACCCAGTACTTC
.	.	TRBV7-3	TRBJ1-6	CASSLWSLGQLLSPLHF	TGTGCCAGCAGCTTATGGAGTCTGGGGCAGCTTCTCTCACCCCTCCACTTT
once	.	TRBV27	TRBJ2-2	CASSFGWQNTGELFF	TGTGCCAGCAGTTTCGGGTGGCAGAACACCGGGGAGCTGTTTTTT
.	.	TRBV18	TRBJ1-1	CASSRTTEPNTEAFF	TGTGCCAGCTCCCGGACGACAGAGCCGAACACTGAAGCTTTCTTT
.	.	TRBV18	TRBJ2-1	CASSPPVAGFYNEQFF	TGTGCCAGCTCACCACCGGTGGCCGGATTCTACAATGAGCAGTTCTTC
.	TRBD1	TRBV9	TRBJ1-3	CASSPRAGTGSGNTIYF	TGTGCCAGCAGCCCCCGAGCCGGGACAGGGTCTGGAAACACCATATATTTT
.	.	TRBV18	TRBJ1-2	CASSPSLGYTF	TGTGCCAGCTCACCTTCCCTAGGCTACACCTTC
many	.	TRBV30	TRBJ1-3	CAWDMGESYTGNTIYF	TGTGCCTGGGACATGGGGGAGTCCTACACTGGAAACACCATATATTTT
.	.	TRBV7-9	TRBJ1-2	CASRRVNYGYTF	TGTGCCAGCCGGAGGGTTAACTATGGCTACACCTTC
once	.	TRBV2	TRBJ1-5	CASSDGSQPQHF	TGTGCCAGCAGTGACGGGAGCCAGCCCCAGCATTTT
.	TRBD2	TRBV6-2/TRBV6-3	TRBJ2-1	CASSYTSGSSDEQFF	TGTGCCAGCAGTTATACTAGCGGGAGTAGTGATGAGCAGTTCTTC
.	.	TRBV6-1	TRBJ2-2	CASSERQGYTGELFF	TGTGCCAGCAGTGAACGGCAGGGGTACACCGGGGAGCTGTTTTTT
.	TRBD2	TRBV6-6	TRBJ2-1	CASSPGLAGGFEQFF	TGTGCCAGCAGTCCCGGACTAGCGGGGGGGTTTGAGCAGTTCTTC
.	TRBD1	TRBV5-1	TRBJ2-1	CASSRGRGQGPGEQFF	TGCGCCAGCAGCCGCGGCCGCGGACAGGGGCCCGGTGAGCAGTTCTTC
.	TRBD1	TRBV6-6	TRBJ1-2	CASSRPTGGDYGYTF	TGTGCCAGCAGCCGCCCGACAGGGGGAGACTATGGCTACACCTTC
.	.	TRBV2	TRBJ1-3	CASSEALPGFGNTIYF	TGTGCCAGCAGTGAAGCGCTTCCGGGGTTCGGAAACACCATATATTTT
once	.	TRBV5-5	TRBJ2-3	CASSFYDGDTQYF	TGTGCCAGCAGCTTCTATGATGGAGATACGCAGTATTTT
once	.	TRBV6-1	TRBJ2-3	CASSEPGSTDTQYF	TGTGCCAGCAGTGAACCGGGGAGCACAGATACGCAGTATTTT
.	.	TRBV6-5	TRBJ2-7	CAAWGDTPYEQYF	TGTGCCGCCTGGGGGGACACCCCCTACGAGCAGTACTTC
.	.	TRBV6-5	TRBJ1-2	CASRSYGYTF	TGTGCCAGCAGAAGCTATGGCTACACCTTC
.	.	TRBV2	TRBJ2-1	CASSDRIYNEQFF	TGTGCCAGCAGTGATAGGATCTACAATGAGCAGTTCTTC